Following are 3 T cell receptor beta chains from one sample sequenced in a study of blood T cell repertoires in COVID-19. Here immunoSEQ multiplex PCR was the method, and the copy in TCRdb shows in-frame clones only, minus some. Here the sample spans 9,000 to 10,000 clones, around 78% being singletons. Sequencing was carried out using peripheral blood. The receptors come from a human donor in a cohort sampled during active COVID-19.

The rearrangement joins TRBV6-5 to TRBJ2-5; D remains unclear. The V and J ends lost 6 bases and 2 bases respectively, with 4 bases between them. Germline V lookup: CDR1 MNHEY, CDR2 SVGAGI. The CDR3 length is 11 residues. The CDR3 protein is CASSLQETQYF. For the CDR3, the DNA is TGTGCCAGCAGCCTGCAAGAGACCCAGTACTTC.

This sequence joins TRBV4-1 and TRBJ2-7, with 10 nucleotides matching TRBD1. Looked up from germline, CDR1 is MGHRA and CDR2 is YSYEKL. V shed 4 bases, J shed 7 bases, and the junction held 10 bases outside the gene matches. CDR3 length: 15 residues. CDR3 loop: CASSRAGTGVEEQYF. CDR3 coding DNA: TGCGCCAGCAGCCGAGCCGGGACAGGGGTGGAAGAGCAGTACTTC.

This chain uses TRBV30 with TRBJ2-5; tentative D call: TRBD2 (5 bases). Germline V CDR1 and CDR2: GTSNPN, SVGIG (reference sequence). With 0 bases removed from V and 5 bases from J, the gap between germline ends came to 7 bases. The CDR3 is 12 residues long. CDR3 protein: CAWSVWEETQYF. In DNA, the CDR3 is TGTGCCTGGAGTGTTTGGGAGGAGACCCAGTACTTC.